This T cell receptor beta chain came from a study of PD-1 blockade in classical Hodgkin lymphoma. Study-wide results and caveats: Exclusion applied to patients who initiated nivolumab less than 1 year following ASCT. A significant rise in TCR diversity by C4D1 was seen for CD4+ but not CD8+ cells. Newly diagnosed patients were reported to start with lower TCR diversity than healthy donors.

The CDR3 runs to 17 residues. Germline V gene sequence: CDR1 SSHAT, CDR2 FNYEAQ (reference sequence). V shed 1 base, J shed 5 bases, and the junction held 10 bases outside the gene matches. The data were produced by immunoSEQ multiplex PCR, yet TCRdb's version contains in-frame clones alone and is incomplete. The table records 12,000 to 15,000 clones, about four fifths of them present only once. A note on this clone: As yet, its antigen is unknown.

All trial patients relapsed after autologous stem cell transplantation. The rearrangement uses TRBV7-7 and TRBJ2-5; TRBD2 matches at 10 bases. The sequence came from a human donor with classical Hodgkin lymphoma. Sample: peripheral blood mononuclear cells (PBMCs), taken at baseline. CDR3 region: CASSLVQASGRSETQYF. The CDR3 DNA follows: TGTGCCAGCAGCTTAGTCCAGGCTAGCGGGAGAAGTGAGACCCAGTACTTC.